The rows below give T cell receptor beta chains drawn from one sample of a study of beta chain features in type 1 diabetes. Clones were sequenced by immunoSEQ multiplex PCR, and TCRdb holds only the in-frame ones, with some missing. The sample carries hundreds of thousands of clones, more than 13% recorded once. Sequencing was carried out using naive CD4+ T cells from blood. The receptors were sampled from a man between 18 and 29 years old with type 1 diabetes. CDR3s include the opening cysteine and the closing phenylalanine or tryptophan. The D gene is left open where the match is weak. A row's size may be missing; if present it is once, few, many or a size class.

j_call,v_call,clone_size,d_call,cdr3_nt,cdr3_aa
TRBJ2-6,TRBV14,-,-,TGTGCCAGCAGCCGTATATCTGGGGCCAACGTCCTGACTTTC,CASSRISGANVLTF
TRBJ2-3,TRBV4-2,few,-,TGTGCCAGCAGCCAAGAAAGATTATTCGATACGCAGTATTTT,CASSQERLFDTQYF
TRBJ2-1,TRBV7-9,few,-,TGTGCCAGCAGCTATGACAGCGAGCAGTTCTTC,CASSYDSEQFF
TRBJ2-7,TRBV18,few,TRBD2,TGTGCCAGCTCACCACCGAGCGGGAGGGCCCACGAGCAGTACTTC,CASSPPSGRAHEQYF
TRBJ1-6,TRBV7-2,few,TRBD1,TGTGCCAGCAGCTTAGTCGGACAGGGGCCACCCCTCCACTTT,CASSLVGQGPPLHF
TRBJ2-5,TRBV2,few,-,TGTGCCAGCAGGGCGGGCTCACAAGAGACCCAGTACTTC,CASRAGSQETQYF
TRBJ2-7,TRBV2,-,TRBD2,TGTGCCAGCAGGCCCCAGGGACTAGCGGAATTCTACGAGCAGTACTTC,CASRPQGLAEFYEQYF
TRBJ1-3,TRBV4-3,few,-,TGCGCCAGCACCCAGACAGACTCTGGAAACACCATATATTTT,CASTQTDSGNTIYF
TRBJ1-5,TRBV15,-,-,TGTGCCACCAGCAGAGCGTCGAAGTGGGACCAGCCCCAGCATTTT,CATSRASKWDQPQHF
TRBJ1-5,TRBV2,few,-,TGTGCCAGTTCGGGCCCTTACAATCAGCCCCAGCATTTT,CASSGPYNQPQHF
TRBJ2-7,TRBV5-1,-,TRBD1,TGCGCCAGCAGCTTGGGGGCCGGGACAGGGAGCTCCTACGAGCAGTACTTC,CASSLGAGTGSSYEQYF
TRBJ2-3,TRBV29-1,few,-,TGCAGCGTTGAATCGTGGCCCCGGGGGCGCACAGATACGCAGTATTTT,CSVESWPRGRTDTQYF
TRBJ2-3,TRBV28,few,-,TGTGCCAGCAGTTTTGGAACTAGCACCGATACGCAGTATTTT,CASSFGTSTDTQYF
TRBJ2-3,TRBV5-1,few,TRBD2,TGCGCCAGCAGCTATCTTAGCGGGAGGCTCACAGATACGCAGTATTTT,CASSYLSGRLTDTQYF
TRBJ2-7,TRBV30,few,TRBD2,TGTGCCTGGAGGGGAAAGACTAGCGGTTCCTACGAGCAGTACTTC,CAWRGKTSGSYEQYF
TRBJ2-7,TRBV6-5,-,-,TGTGCCAGCAGTGGGGGCCTTCCGGCTAGGCAGCAGTACTTC,CASSGGLPARQQYF
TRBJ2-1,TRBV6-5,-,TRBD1,TGTGCCAGCACCCGGGACAGGGGATCCTACAATGAGCAGTTCTTC,CASTRDRGSYNEQFF
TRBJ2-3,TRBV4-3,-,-,TGCGCCAGCAGCCAAGAGGCGGGTATTAAAGAGTATTTT,CASSQEAGIKEYF
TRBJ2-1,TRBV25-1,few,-,TGTGCCATCGCTAAGGACAGCTACAATGAGCAGTTCTTC,CAIAKDSYNEQFF
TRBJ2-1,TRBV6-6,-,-,TGTGCCAGCAGCTCGAGCTCCTACAATGAGCAGTTCTTC,CASSSSSYNEQFF
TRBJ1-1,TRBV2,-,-,TGTGCCAGCAGTGAAGTGGCAGAAGCTTTCTTT,CASSEVAEAFF
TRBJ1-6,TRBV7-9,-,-,TGTGCCAGCAGCCCCCTGGGTGAGGGTAATTCACCCCTCCACTTT,CASSPLGEGNSPLHF
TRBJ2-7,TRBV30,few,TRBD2,TGTGCCTGGACCCTACCCGGGACTAGCTCCTACGAGCAGTACTTC,CAWTLPGTSSYEQYF
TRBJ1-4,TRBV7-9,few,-,TGTGCCAGCAGCTTAGCGGGATATGAAAAACTGTTTTTT,CASSLAGYEKLFF
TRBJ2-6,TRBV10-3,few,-,TGTGCCATCAGTATGCCCGGGGCCAACGTCCTGACTTTC,CAISMPGANVLTF
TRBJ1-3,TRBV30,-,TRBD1,TGTGCCTGGATGGAGGGGGCCTCCTCTGGAAACACCATATATTTT,CAWMEGASSGNTIYF
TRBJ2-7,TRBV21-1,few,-,TGTGCCAGCAGCTCCCGGGACGGGCCCTACGAGCAGTACTTC,CASSSRDGPYEQYF
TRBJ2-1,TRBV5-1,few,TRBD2,TGCGCCAGCAGGACGACTAGCGGGGGATACAATGAGCAGTTCTTC,CASRTTSGGYNEQFF
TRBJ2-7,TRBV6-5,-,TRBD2,TGTGCCAGCAGTGCCACCGGGACTAGCTCCTACGAGCAGTACTTC,CASSATGTSSYEQYF
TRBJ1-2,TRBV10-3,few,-,TGTGCCATCAGTGACGGCCGAGCTAACTATGGCTACACCTTC,CAISDGRANYGYTF
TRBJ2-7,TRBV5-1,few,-,TGCGCCAGCAGCCCCCCTAGCGTTCAGCAGTACTTC,CASSPPSVQQYF
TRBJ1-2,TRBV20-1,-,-,TGCAGTGCTCGGACGGTCTATGGCTACACCTTC,CSARTVYGYTF
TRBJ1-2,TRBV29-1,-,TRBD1,TGCAGCGTTGGGGCAGGGGGCGGCTACACCTTC,CSVGAGGGYTF
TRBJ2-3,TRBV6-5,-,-,TGTGCCAGCAGTTATTGGGGGCAGGAGACAGATACGCAGTATTTT,CASSYWGQETDTQYF
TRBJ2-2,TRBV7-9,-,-,TGTGCCAGCAGCTTTCAAGGGGGAAGCACCGGGGAGCTGTTTTTT,CASSFQGGSTGELFF
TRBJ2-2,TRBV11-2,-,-,TGTGCCAGCAGCACAGGTGGTAGTGCGAACACCGGGGAGCTGTTTTTT,CASSTGGSANTGELFF
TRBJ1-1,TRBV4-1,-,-,TGCGCCAGCAGCCGCGCGAACCAGTATTTGAACACTGAAGCTTTCTTT,CASSRANQYLNTEAFF
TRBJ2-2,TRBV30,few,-,TGTGCCTGGAGTCTCCAGGGGACCGGGGAGCTGTTTTTT,CAWSLQGTGELFF
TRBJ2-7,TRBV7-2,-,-,TGTGCCAGCAGCTTAGGTCTAGCCGATACCTACGAGCAGTACTTC,CASSLGLADTYEQYF
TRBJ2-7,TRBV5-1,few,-,TGCGCCAGCAGCTTGGGTCGTGTTACCTACGAGCAGTACTTC,CASSLGRVTYEQYF
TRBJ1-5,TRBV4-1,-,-,TGCGCCAGCAGCCAAGATCAAAGACAAGGGGGCAATCAGCCCCAGCATTTT,CASSQDQRQGGNQPQHF
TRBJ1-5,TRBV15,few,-,TGTGCCACCAGCAGAGCGGCCCTGGTGCATCAGCCCCAGCATTTT,CATSRAALVHQPQHF
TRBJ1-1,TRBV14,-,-,TGTGCCAGCTCCGACGGGGGGGACACTGAAGCTTTCTTT,CASSDGGDTEAFF
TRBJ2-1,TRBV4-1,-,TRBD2,TGCGCCAGCAGCCTCAATTCCGGGACTAGCGGGAGAGAGCAGTTCTTC,CASSLNSGTSGREQFF
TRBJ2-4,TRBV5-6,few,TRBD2,TGTGCCAGCAGCCCGACTAGCGGAGCCAAAAACATTCAGTACTTC,CASSPTSGAKNIQYF
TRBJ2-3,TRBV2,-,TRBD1,TGTGCCAGCAGACAGGGGGCTGGAGATACGCAGTATTTT,CASRQGAGDTQYF
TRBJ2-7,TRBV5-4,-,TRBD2,TGTGCCAGCAGCAGCAGACTAGCGGGAACCTACGAGCAGTACTTC,CASSSRLAGTYEQYF
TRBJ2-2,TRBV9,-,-,TGTGCCAGCAGCGTAGAGGGGTTGAACACCGGGGAGCTGTTTTTT,CASSVEGLNTGELFF
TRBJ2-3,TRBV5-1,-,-,TGCGCCAGCAGCTCCCAACCGGGAGAGCCAAGCACAGATACGCAGTATTTT,CASSSQPGEPSTDTQYF
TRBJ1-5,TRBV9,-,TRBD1,TGTGCCAGCAGCAGTAGGGGACAGCTGGATCAGCCCCAGCATTTT,CASSSRGQLDQPQHF
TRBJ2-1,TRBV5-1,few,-,TGCGCCAGCAGCTTGGCCGCAGGGGATGAGCAGTTCTTC,CASSLAAGDEQFF
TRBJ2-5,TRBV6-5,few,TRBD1,TGTGCCAGCAGTTACTCGGGACAGCAAGAGACCCAGTACTTC,CASSYSGQQETQYF
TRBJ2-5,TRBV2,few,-,TGTGCCAGCAGCGAACTGGAGACCCAGTACTTC,CASSELETQYF
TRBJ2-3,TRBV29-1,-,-,TGCAGCGTTGTAGCGAGCGTTGCGGATACGCAGTATTTT,CSVVASVADTQYF
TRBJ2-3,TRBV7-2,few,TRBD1,TGTGCCAGCAGCCGCGCCAGGGGGAGCCGCACAGATACGCAGTATTTT,CASSRARGSRTDTQYF
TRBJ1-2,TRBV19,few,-,TGTGCCAGTAGTATGAAGATCCTCGTGGGTGGCTACACCTTC,CASSMKILVGGYTF
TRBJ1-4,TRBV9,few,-,TGTGCCAGCAGCGTAGAGGAGGGAGTAACAGAAAAACTGTTTTTT,CASSVEEGVTEKLFF